These T cell receptor beta chains were read from a single sample in a study of OX40 agonist ivuxolimab in advanced cancers. The protocol was immunoSEQ multiplex PCR, while the TCRdb copy is restricted to in-frame clones and leaves out a portion. Counted here are roughly 34,000 clones, 92% occurring once; the ten biggest clones make up 4% to 4.5%. Source: CD4+ or CD8+ T cells sorted from blood, taken in a trial of the OX40 agonist ivuxolimab. The receptors derive from an adult with an advanced solid tumor such as melanoma, head and neck, liver or kidney cancer. CDR3s include the opening cysteine and the closing phenylalanine or tryptophan. D genes are given only for firm matches. Clone size is stated in some rows and not others, as once, few, many or a class when expanded.

j_call v_call d_call clone_size cdr3_nt cdr3_aa
TRBJ2-3 TRBV19 NA once TGTGCCAGTAGTATAGCTCATAGCACAGATACGCAGTATTTT CASSIAHSTDTQYF
TRBJ1-5 TRBV6-5 TRBD1 NA TGTGCCAGCAGCACCTCGACAGGGGGCCAAACAGCCCAGCATTTT CASSTSTGGQTAQHF
TRBJ1-5 TRBV4-1 TRBD1 NA TGCGCCAGCAGCCCGGGACAGGGTAATCAGCCCCAGCATTTT CASSPGQGNQPQHF
TRBJ2-1 TRBV28 TRBD2 NA TGTGCCAGCAGAGGGTGGGAGGGGACTAGCGGCCCAAAGAACAATGAGCAGTTCTTC CASRGWEGTSGPKNNEQFF
TRBJ1-6 TRBV19 TRBD1 NA TGTGCCAGTAGTATAATCTTCGGGACAGGAGGTTCACCCCTCCACTTT CASSIIFGTGGSPLHF
TRBJ2-1 TRBV11-2 TRBD2 NA TGTGCCAGCAGCTCTAGCGGGGGGTACAATGAGCAGTTCTTC CASSSSGGYNEQFF
TRBJ2-7 TRBV6-5 NA NA TGTGCCAGCAGCCGCCCTGGACCCGCCTACGAGCAGTACTTC CASSRPGPAYEQYF
TRBJ1-5 TRBV2 NA NA TGTGCCAGCAGTGAACAAGGGGGAAGCAATCAGCCCCAGCATTTT CASSEQGGSNQPQHF
TRBJ2-1 TRBV19 TRBD2 NA TGTGCCAGTAGTAGAGCGGGAGAGGGTGAGCAGTTCTTC CASSRAGEGEQFF
TRBJ2-7 TRBV5-8 NA NA TGTGCCAGCAGCTCCAGGGGTTGGACCTACGAGCAGTACTTC CASSSRGWTYEQYF
TRBJ1-2 TRBV11-3 NA NA TGTGCCAGCAGCTTAGTTTGGAAGAAGGCCATAAGGTATGGCTACACCTTC CASSLVWKKAIRYGYTF